The rows below give T cell receptor beta chains drawn from one sample of a study of cytomegalovirus exposure and HLA in healthy donors. Sequencing used immunoSEQ multiplex PCR; TCRdb keeps in-frame clones, though not all of them. The table shows hundreds of thousands of clones, with around four fifths occurring only once. The sequenced sample consisted of PBMCs. The receptors shown here come from a boy aged 2 to 10 in good health and CMV-seronegative. The CDR3 runs from the conserved cysteine through the conserved F or W. Each record gives: CDR3 length, D gene, V gene, clone size, J gene, CDR3 protein, CDR3 DNA. The D gene is left open where the match is weak. Size values are once, few and many counts, or a class for expanded clones, and some rows have none.

16	TRBD2	TRBV10-3	NA	TRBJ2-3	CAISDRAGGSTDTQYF	TGTGCCATCAGTGATAGAGCGGGAGGGAGCACAGATACGCAGTATTTT
14	TRBD1	TRBV2	NA	TRBJ1-5	CASSPGQGDQPQHF	TGTGCCAGCTCCCCGGGACAGGGGGATCAGCCCCAGCATTTT
18	NA	TRBV7-9	NA	TRBJ2-1	CASSPQRGGQSSYNEQFF	TGTGCCAGCAGCCCCCAACGGGGAGGCCAAAGCTCCTACAATGAGCAGTTCTTC
15	TRBD1	TRBV6-5	few	TRBJ1-1	CASTLTGTGATEAFF	TGTGCCAGCACCCTAACGGGGACAGGGGCCACTGAAGCTTTCTTT
12	NA	TRBV2	NA	TRBJ2-1	CASSESSNEQFF	TGTGCCAGCAGTGAATCTAGTAATGAGCAGTTCTTC
15	NA	TRBV5-4	NA	TRBJ1-3	CASSSGSHTGNTIYF	TGTGCCAGCAGCTCCGGGTCCCACACTGGAAACACCATATATTTT
14	TRBD1	TRBV19	NA	TRBJ1-2	CASSPGTGICGYTF	TGTGCCAGTAGTCCCGGGACAGGGATCTGCGGCTACACCTTC
16	TRBD1	TRBV27	NA	TRBJ1-1	CASSYTTQGAHIQAFF	TGTGCCAGCAGTTATACGACTCAGGGGGCTCACATTCAAGCTTTCTTT
13	TRBD2	TRBV29-1	NA	TRBJ2-7	CSVSGRGPYEQYF	TGCAGCGTCAGCGGGAGGGGACCCTACGAGCAGTACTTC
12	NA	TRBV29-1	NA	TRBJ1-1	CSVGQLNTEAFF	TGCAGCGTCGGACAGTTGAACACTGAAGCTTTCTTT
14	NA	TRBV5-4	NA	TRBJ2-7	CASSLAVADYEQYF	TGTGCCAGCAGCTTGGCAGTAGCGGACTACGAGCAGTACTTC
13	NA	TRBV6-6	NA	TRBJ2-1	CATSGKGDNEQFF	TGTGCCACCTCTGGGAAGGGAGACAATGAGCAGTTCTTC
15	TRBD1	TRBV7-9	NA	TRBJ2-7	CASSLARGSLYEQYF	TGTGCCAGCAGCTTAGCCAGGGGGTCCCTCTACGAGCAGTACTTC
13	NA	TRBV6-5	once	TRBJ1-3	CASRPTSGNTIYF	TGTGCCAGCCGACCGACTTCTGGAAACACCATATATTTT
15	NA	TRBV19	once	TRBJ2-7	CASSIDTGGFYEQYF	TGTGCCAGTAGTATAGATACTGGCGGGTTCTACGAGCAGTACTTC
14	TRBD1	TRBV9	NA	TRBJ1-2	CASSVWDRGNGYTF	TGTGCCAGCAGCGTGTGGGACAGGGGGAATGGCTACACCTTC
12	NA	TRBV9	NA	TRBJ2-7	CASSGRYSEQYF	TGTGCCAGCAGCGGAAGATATAGCGAGCAGTACTTC
13	TRBD1	TRBV5-6	NA	TRBJ2-5	CASRGQAKETQYF	TGTGCCAGTCGAGGACAGGCCAAGGAGACCCAGTACTTC
17	TRBD1	TRBV5-6	NA	TRBJ1-1	CASSWKGQGAFNTEAFF	TGTGCCAGCAGCTGGAAAGGACAGGGGGCTTTTAACACTGAAGCTTTCTTT
13	TRBD1	TRBV9	NA	TRBJ2-7	CASSGGQVGEQYF	TGTGCCAGCAGCGGAGGACAGGTCGGGGAGCAGTACTTC
18	TRBD2	TRBV5-6	NA	TRBJ2-7	CASSYPYLAGPRPYEQYF	TGTGCCAGCAGTTATCCTTACCTAGCGGGGCCTAGGCCCTACGAGCAGTACTTC
16	TRBD1	TRBV9	NA	TRBJ2-7	CASSVGWGQSSYEQYF	TGTGCCAGCAGCGTAGGATGGGGACAGAGCTCCTACGAGCAGTACTTC
16	NA	TRBV11-3	NA	TRBJ2-7	CASSSNGHLPTYEQYF	TGTGCCAGCAGCTCCAATGGACACCTACCGACCTACGAGCAGTACTTC
14	NA	TRBV14	NA	TRBJ2-1	CASSQDLGVGEQFF	TGTGCCAGCAGCCAAGACCTTGGCGTGGGCGAGCAGTTCTTC
15	TRBD1	TRBV30	NA	TRBJ1-5	CAWSPWDSSNQPQHF	TGTGCCTGGAGTCCTTGGGACAGTAGCAATCAGCCCCAGCATTTT
15	TRBD2	TRBV5-1	NA	TRBJ2-7	CASSLEGLAAYEQYF	TGCGCCAGCAGCTTGGAAGGACTAGCGGCCTACGAGCAGTACTTC
18	TRBD1	TRBV6-1	NA	TRBJ2-5	CASSEIANYRTGQETQYF	TGTGCCAGCAGTGAAATAGCCAACTATCGGACAGGCCAAGAGACCCAGTACTTC
14	NA	TRBV5-1	NA	TRBJ2-3	CASSRNQLTDTQYF	TGCGCCAGCAGCCGTAACCAACTCACAGATACGCAGTATTTT
14	NA	TRBV11-2	NA	TRBJ1-4	CASSPLRSREKLFF	TGTGCCAGCAGCCCGCTGAGGTCGCGTGAAAAACTGTTTTTT
14	NA	TRBV5-4	NA	TRBJ2-7	CASSLGVRDYEQYF	TGTGCCAGCAGCTTAGGAGTCAGGGACTACGAGCAGTACTTC
12	NA	TRBV14	NA	TRBJ1-1	CASSPQGTEAFF	TGTGCCAGCAGCCCCCAGGGGACTGAAGCTTTCTTT
14	NA	TRBV6-1	few	TRBJ1-4	CASSETTGIEKLFF	TGTGCCAGCAGTGAAACAACAGGGATTGAAAAACTGTTTTTT
11	NA	TRBV5-4	NA	TRBJ1-2	CASSLGAGYTF	TGTGCCAGCAGCTTGGGGGCTGGCTACACCTTC
14	NA	TRBV29-1	NA	TRBJ2-1	CSAGGSRRYNEQFF	TGCAGCGCCGGAGGGTCGCGGCGCTACAATGAGCAGTTCTTC
15	TRBD2	TRBV27	once	TRBJ2-1	CASSPLAGAHNEQFF	TGTGCCAGCAGTCCGCTAGCGGGGGCCCACAATGAGCAGTTCTTC
16	TRBD2	TRBV28	NA	TRBJ2-7	CASSLSGSGRSYEQYF	TGTGCCAGCAGTTTATCGGGCAGCGGGAGGTCCTACGAGCAGTACTTC
13	TRBD1	TRBV29-1	NA	TRBJ2-1	CSVSGTGVNEQFF	TGCAGCGTTTCAGGGACAGGCGTGAATGAGCAGTTCTTC
13	NA	TRBV7-2	NA	TRBJ2-7	CASSSPSSYEQYF	TGTGCCAGCAGCTCCCCGAGTTCCTACGAGCAGTACTTC
16	NA	TRBV5-6	few	TRBJ1-3	CASSLAWDNSGNTIYF	TGTGCCAGCAGCTTGGCCTGGGACAACTCTGGAAACACCATATATTTT
16	NA	TRBV7-9	NA	TRBJ1-3	CASSSGGPSAGNTIYF	TGTGCCAGCAGCTCAGGAGGGCCCTCAGCGGGAAACACCATATATTTT
14	NA	TRBV6-1	NA	TRBJ2-5	CASEAGLVQETQYF	TGTGCCAGCGAGGCGGGGCTGGTCCAAGAGACCCAGTACTTC
19	TRBD1	TRBV7-6	NA	TRBJ1-3	CASTEGAMVEGSSGNTIYF	TGTGCCAGCACCGAGGGGGCGATGGTGGAAGGGAGCTCTGGAAACACCATATATTTT
15	TRBD1	TRBV15	NA	TRBJ2-2	CATSGGQGWYRELFF	TGTGCCACCAGCGGTGGACAGGGGTGGTATAGGGAGCTGTTTTTT
13	TRBD1	TRBV7-8	NA	TRBJ1-4	CASSFRDSRKLFF	TGTGCCAGCAGCTTTCGGGACAGTAGGAAACTGTTTTTT
14	NA	TRBV7-9	NA	TRBJ1-1	CASRGAPMNTEAFF	TGTGCCAGCAGGGGGGCACCAATGAACACTGAAGCTTTCTTT
17	NA	TRBV14	NA	TRBJ2-2	CASSPKTKENGAGELFF	TGTGCCAGCAGCCCCAAGACCAAGGAAAATGGAGCCGGGGAGCTGTTTTTT
15	TRBD1	TRBV6-1	NA	TRBJ2-7	CASSFTGDRVYEQYF	TGTGCCAGCAGTTTCACCGGGGACAGGGTTTACGAGCAGTACTTC
13	NA	TRBV2	few	TRBJ1-1	CASSSTTAIEAFF	TGTGCCAGCAGTTCGACGACAGCCATTGAAGCTTTCTTT
14	TRBD2	TRBV5-6	NA	TRBJ2-4	CASSLGLAGNIQYF	TGTGCCAGCAGCTTAGGACTAGCGGGAAACATTCAGTACTTC
13	NA	TRBV10-3	NA	TRBJ1-2	CAIAKERPYGYTF	TGTGCCATCGCCAAGGAGAGACCCTATGGCTACACCTTC
14	TRBD1	TRBV7-2	NA	TRBJ2-1	CASSLQTGDNEQFF	TGTGCCAGCAGCTTACAGACAGGGGACAATGAGCAGTTCTTC